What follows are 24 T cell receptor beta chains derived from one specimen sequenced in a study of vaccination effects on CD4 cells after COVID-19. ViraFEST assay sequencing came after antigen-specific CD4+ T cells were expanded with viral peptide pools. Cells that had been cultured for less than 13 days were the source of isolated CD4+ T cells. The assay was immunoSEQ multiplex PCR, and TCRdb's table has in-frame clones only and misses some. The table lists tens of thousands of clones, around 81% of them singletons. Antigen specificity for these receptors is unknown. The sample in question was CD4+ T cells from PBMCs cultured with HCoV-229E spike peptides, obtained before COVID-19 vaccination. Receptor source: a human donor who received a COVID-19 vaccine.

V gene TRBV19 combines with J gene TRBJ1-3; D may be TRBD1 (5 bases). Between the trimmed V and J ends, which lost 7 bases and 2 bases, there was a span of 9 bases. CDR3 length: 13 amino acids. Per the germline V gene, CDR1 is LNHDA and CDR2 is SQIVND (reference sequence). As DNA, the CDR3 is TGTGCCAGTAAACGGGGGGCTGGAAACACCATATATTTT. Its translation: CASKRGAGNTIYF.

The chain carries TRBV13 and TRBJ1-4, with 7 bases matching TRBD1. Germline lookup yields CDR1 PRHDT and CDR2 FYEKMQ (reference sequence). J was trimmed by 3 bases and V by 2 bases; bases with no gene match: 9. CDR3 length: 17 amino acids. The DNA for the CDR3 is TGTGCCAGCAGCTTACGGGCAGGGGGTGAGGCTAATGAAAAACTGTTTTTT. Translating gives CASSLRAGGEANEKLFF.

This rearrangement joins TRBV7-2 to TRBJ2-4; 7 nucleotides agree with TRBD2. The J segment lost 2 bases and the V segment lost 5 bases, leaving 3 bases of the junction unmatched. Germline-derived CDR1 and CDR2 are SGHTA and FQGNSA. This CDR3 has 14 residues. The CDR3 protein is CASSVGGTKNIQYF. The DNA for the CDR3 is TGTGCCAGCAGCGTGGGAGGGACCAAAAACATTCAGTACTTC.

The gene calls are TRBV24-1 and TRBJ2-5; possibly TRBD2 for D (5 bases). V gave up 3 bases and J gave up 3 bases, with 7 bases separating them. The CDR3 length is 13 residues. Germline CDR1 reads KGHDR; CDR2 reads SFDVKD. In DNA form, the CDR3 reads TGTGCCACCAGTGATCCGGGAAAAGAGACCCAGTACTTC. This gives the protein CATSDPGKETQYF.

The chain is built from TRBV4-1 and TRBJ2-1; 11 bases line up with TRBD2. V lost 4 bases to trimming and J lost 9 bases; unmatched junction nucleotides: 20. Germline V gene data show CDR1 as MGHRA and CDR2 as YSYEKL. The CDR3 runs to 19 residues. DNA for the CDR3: TGCGCCAGCAGCCTCAGAAACATATTAACTAGCGGGGGCACTATTGAGCAGTTCTTC. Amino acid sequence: CASSLRNILTSGGTIEQFF.

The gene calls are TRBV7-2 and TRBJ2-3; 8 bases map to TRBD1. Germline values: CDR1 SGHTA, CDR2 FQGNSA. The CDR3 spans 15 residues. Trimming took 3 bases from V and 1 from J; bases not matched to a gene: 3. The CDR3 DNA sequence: TGTGCCAGCAGCTTGACAGGGGTTGGCACAGATACGCAGTATTTT. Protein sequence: CASSLTGVGTDTQYF.

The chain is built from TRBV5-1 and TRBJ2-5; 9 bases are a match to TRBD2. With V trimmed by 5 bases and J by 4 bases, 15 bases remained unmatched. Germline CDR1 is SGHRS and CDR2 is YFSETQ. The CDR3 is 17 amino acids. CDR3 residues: CASSRPVAGEPPETQYF. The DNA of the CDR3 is TGCGCCAGCAGTCGCCCCGTAGCGGGGGAGCCTCCAGAGACCCAGTACTTC.

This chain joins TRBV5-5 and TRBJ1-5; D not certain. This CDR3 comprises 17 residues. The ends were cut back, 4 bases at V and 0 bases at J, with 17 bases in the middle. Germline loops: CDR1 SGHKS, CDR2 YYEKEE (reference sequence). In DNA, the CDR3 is TGTGCCAGCAGCAAAGCTGGGCAGGAGTATAGCAATCAGCCCCAGCATTTT. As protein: CASSKAGQEYSNQPQHF.

CDR3 sequence reads: CASRLAGRAGGEKLFF. CDR3 DNA: TGTGCCAGCAGATTAGCCGGCAGAGCGGGTGGAGAAAAACTGTTTTTT. This rearrangement joins TRBV28 to TRBJ1-4; D is unresolved. Germline lookup yields CDR1 MDHEN and CDR2 SYDVKM. This CDR3 has 16 amino acids. V was cut by 6 bases and J by 8 bases, with 22 bases left in between.

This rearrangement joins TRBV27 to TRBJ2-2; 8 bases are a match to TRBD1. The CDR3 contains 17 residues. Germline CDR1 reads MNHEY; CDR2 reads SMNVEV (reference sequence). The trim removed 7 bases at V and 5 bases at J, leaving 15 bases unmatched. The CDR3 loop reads CASMPQRQGMRTGELFF. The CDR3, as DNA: TGTGCCAGCATGCCGCAAAGACAGGGGATGCGGACCGGGGAGCTGTTTTTT.

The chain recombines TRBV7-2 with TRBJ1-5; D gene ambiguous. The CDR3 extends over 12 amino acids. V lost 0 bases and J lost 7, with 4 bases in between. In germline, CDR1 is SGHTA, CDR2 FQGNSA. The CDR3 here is CASSLAGQPQHF. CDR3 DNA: TGTGCCAGCAGCTTAGCCGGACAGCCCCAGCATTTT.

The CDR3 DNA reads TGTGCCAGCAGCCAATATGTGACAGGCCTGAACACTGAAGCTTTCTTT. Its protein product is CASSQYVTGLNTEAFF. The chain recombines TRBV4-2 with TRBJ1-1; perhaps TRBD1 as D (6 bases). V dropped 2 bases and J dropped 0 bases, with 13 bases sitting between them. Germline CDR1 and CDR2: LGHNA and YNFKEQ. This CDR3 has 16 amino acids.

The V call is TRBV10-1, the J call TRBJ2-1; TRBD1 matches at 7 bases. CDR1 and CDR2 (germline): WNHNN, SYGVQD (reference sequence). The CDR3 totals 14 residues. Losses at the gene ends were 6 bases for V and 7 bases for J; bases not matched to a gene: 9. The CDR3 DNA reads TGCGCCAGCAGCCCGGGACAGCGAGAAAATGAGCAGTTCTTC. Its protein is CASSPGQRENEQFF.

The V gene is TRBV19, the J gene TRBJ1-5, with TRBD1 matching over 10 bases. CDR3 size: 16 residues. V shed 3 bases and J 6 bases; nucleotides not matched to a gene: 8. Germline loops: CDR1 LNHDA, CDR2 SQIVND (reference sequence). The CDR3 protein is CASSILRTGGTQPQHF. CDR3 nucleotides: TGTGCCAGTAGTATCCTTAGGACAGGGGGGACTCAGCCCCAGCATTTT.

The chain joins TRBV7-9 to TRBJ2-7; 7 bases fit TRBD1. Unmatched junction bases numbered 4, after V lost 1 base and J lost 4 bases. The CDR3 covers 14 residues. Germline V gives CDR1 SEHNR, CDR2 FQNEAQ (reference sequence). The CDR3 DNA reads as TGTGCCAGCAGCTTAGGAGGACAGGAGTACGAGCAGTACGTC. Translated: CASSLGGQEYEQYV.

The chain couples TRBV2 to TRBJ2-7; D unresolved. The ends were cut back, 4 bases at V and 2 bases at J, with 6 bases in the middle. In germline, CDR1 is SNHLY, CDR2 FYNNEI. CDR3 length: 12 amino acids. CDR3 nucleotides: TGTGCCAGCAGTGTCGGAACCTACGAGCAGTACGTC. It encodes CASSVGTYEQYV.

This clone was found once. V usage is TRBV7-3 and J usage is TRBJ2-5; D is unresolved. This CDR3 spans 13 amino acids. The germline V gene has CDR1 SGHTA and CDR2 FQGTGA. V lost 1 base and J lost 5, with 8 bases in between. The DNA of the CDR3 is TGTGCCAGCAGCTTAAGCCCATTGGAGACCCAGTACTTC. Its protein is CASSLSPLETQYF. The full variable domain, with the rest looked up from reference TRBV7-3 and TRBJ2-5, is GAGVSQTPSNKVTEKGKYVELRCDPISGHTALYWYRQSLGQGPEFLIYFQGTGAADDSGLPNDRFFAVRPEGSVSTLKIQRTERGDSAVYLCASSLSPLETQYFGPGTRLLVL.

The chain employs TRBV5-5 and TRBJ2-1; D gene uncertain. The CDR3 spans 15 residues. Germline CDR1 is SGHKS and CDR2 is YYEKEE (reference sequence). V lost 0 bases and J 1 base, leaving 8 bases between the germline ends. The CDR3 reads CASSLVVRSYNEQFF. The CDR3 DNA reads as TGTGCCAGCAGCTTGGTAGTGAGGTCCTACAATGAGCAGTTCTTC.

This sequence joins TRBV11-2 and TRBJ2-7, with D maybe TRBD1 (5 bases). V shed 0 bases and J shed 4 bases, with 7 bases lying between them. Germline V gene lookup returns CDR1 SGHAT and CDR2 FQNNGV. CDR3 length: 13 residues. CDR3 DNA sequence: TGTGCCAGCAGCTTAGACAGGGCGTACGAGCAGTACGTC. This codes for CASSLDRAYEQYV.

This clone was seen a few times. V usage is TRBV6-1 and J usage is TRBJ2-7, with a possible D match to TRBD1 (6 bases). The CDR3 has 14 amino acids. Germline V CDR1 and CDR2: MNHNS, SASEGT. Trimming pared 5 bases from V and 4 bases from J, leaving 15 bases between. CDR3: CASSFGQILYEQYV. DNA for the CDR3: TGTGCCAGCAGTTTCGGACAGATACTTTACGAGCAGTACGTC.

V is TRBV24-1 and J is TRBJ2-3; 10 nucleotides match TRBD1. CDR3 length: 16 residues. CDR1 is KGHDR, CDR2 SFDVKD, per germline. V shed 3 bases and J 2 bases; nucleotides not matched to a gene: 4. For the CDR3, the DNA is TGTGCCACCAGTGATCCCGGGACAGGGGTCACAGATACGCAGTATTTT. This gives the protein CATSDPGTGVTDTQYF.

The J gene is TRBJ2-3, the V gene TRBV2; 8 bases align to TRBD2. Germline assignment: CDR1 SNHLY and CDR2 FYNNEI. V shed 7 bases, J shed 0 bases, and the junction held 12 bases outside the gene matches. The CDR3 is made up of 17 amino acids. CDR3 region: CASNEAPSSGSTDTQYF. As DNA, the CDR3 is TGTGCCAGCAACGAAGCACCTTCTAGCGGGAGCACAGATACGCAGTATTTT.

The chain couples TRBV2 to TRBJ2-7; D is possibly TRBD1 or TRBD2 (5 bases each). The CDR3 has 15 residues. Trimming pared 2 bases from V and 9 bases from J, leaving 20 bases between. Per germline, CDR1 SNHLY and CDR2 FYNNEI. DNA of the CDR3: TGTGCCAGCAGTGAATGGGACCTTGGGCTGAGCTGGCAGTACGTC. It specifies CASSEWDLGLSWQYV.

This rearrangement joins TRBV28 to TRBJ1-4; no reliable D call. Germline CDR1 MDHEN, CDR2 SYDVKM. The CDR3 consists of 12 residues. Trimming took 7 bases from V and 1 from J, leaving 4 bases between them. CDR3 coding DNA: TGTGCCAGCACACGAACTAATGAAAAACTGTTTTTT. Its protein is CASTRTNEKLFF.